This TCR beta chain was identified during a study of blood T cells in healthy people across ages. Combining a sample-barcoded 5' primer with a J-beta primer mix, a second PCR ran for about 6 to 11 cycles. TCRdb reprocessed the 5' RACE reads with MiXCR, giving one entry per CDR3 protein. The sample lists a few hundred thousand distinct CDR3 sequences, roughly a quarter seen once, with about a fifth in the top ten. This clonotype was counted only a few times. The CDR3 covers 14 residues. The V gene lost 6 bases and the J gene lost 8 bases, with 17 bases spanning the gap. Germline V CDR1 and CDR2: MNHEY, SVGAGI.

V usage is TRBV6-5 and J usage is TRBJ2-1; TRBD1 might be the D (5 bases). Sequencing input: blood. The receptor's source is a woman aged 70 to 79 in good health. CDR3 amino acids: CASSRSDSTDEQFF. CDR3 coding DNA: TGTGCCAGCAGCCGTTCCGACAGTACCGATGAGCAGTTCTTC.